This T cell receptor beta chain was sequenced for a study of regulatory T cells in long-lasting Graves disease. This sample's time point: newly diagnosed GD, antithyroid drugs for less than 3 months. PBMC-derived RNA was used for the TCR library. Xi'an, China, was home to the endocrinology department that provided patients. A blood draw put about 9 milliliters of peripheral blood into EDTA tubes. This clonotype occurred many times. Sequencing libraries for TCR beta were prepared with iRepertoire HTBI primers and Arm-PCR of CDR3 regions. TCRdb reprocessed the multiplex PCR reads via MiXCR and lists one record per CDR3 protein. The sample carries roughly 380,000 distinct CDR3 sequences, roughly a sixth recorded once. This sample also appeared in a second study, on T cells in Graves' hyperthyroidism and ophthalmopathy. That work states: HTBI primers drove first-round RT-PCR of the TCR CDR3.

The source is a man aged 35 to 55 with Graves disease. Source: peripheral blood mononuclear cells (PBMCs), taken at new diagnosis, from a patient treated with antithyroid drugs.

As DNA, the CDR3 is TGCAGTGCTAGCCGGGACACGAACACTGAAGCTTTCTTT. Its translation: CSASRDTNTEAFF. The gene calls are TRBV20-1 and TRBJ1-1; TRBD1 is a possible D gene (6 bases). Trimming removed 3 bases at V and 1 base at J, with 9 bases between. CDR3 length equals 13 residues. The germline V gene has CDR1 DFQATT and CDR2 SNEGSKA (reference sequence).